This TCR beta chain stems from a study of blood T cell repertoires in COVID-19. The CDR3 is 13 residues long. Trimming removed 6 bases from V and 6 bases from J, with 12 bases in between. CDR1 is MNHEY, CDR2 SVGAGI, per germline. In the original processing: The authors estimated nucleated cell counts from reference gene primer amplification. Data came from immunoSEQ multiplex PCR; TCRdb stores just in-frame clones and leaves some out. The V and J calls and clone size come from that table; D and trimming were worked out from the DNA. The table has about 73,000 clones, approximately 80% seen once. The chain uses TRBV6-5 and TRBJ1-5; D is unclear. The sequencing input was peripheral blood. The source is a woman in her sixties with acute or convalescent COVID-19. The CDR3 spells CASRRTEGQPQHF. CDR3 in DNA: TGTGCCAGCAGACGGACGGAGGGTCAGCCCCAGCATTTT.